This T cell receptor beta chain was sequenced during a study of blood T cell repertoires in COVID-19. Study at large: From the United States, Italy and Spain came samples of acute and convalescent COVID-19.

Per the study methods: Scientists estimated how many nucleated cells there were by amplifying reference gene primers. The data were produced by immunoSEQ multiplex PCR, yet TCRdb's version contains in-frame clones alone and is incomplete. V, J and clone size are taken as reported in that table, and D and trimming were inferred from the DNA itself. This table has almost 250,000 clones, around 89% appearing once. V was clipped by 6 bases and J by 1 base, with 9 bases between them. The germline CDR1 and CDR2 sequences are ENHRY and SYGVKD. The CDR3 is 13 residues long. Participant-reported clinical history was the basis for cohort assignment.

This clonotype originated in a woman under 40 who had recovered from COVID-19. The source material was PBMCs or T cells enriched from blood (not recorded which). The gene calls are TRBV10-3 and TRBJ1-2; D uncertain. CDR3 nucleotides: TGTGCCATCAGACAGACGGATAACTATGGCTACACCTTC. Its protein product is CAIRQTDNYGYTF.